The 28 T cell receptor beta chains below all came from one sample that was sequenced in a study of blood T cells in healthy people across ages (dated by TCRdb to between 2015 and 2017). The library was built by means of 5' RACE. TCRdb records Illumina HiSeq 2500 as the sequencer. A second PCR of 7 to 11 cycles was performed with a sample-barcoded 5' primer and a J-beta primer mix. The raw public data were reprocessed by TCRdb itself: fastp quality trimming at Q25, MiXCR clonotype calling, in-frame beta chains only. Rows with one shared CDR3 protein collapse into an entry with the most common genes and DNA. Here the sample has about 940,000 distinct CDR3 sequences; around 48% occur a single time. The top ten hold 13% of the sample. Sample: blood. These receptors were taken from a man aged 30 to 39 in good health.

The chain joins TRBV12-3 or TRBV12-4 to TRBJ2-7; possible D gene TRBD1, 6 bases. Trimming stripped 9 bases from V and 2 bases from J, with 14 bases between. The CDR3 length is 13 residues. CDR3 in amino acids: CARRQDSPYEQYF. In nucleotides, the CDR3 is TGTGCCAGAAGACAGGACAGTCCCTACGAGCAGTACTTC.

The sample holds many counts of this clonotype. This chain joins TRBV6-5 and TRBJ2-5; tentatively, D is TRBD2 (6 bases). Germline-derived CDR1 and CDR2 are MNHEY and SVGAGI. V dropped 7 bases and J dropped 1 base, with 10 bases sitting between them. CDR3 length: 13 residues. The CDR3 bases are TGTGCCAGCACGGCTAGCGCCCAAGAGACCCAGTACTTC. Translating gives CASTASAQETQYF.

The gene calls are TRBV11-2 and TRBJ2-4; D is unresolved. This CDR3 contains 13 residues. Germline CDR1 is SGHAT and CDR2 is FQNNGV. Trimming stripped 5 bases from V and 5 bases from J, with 10 bases between. CDR3 sequence: CASSAGPENIQYF. CDR3 bases: TGTGCCAGCAGCGCCGGACCGGAAAACATTCAGTACTTC. Combining the CDR3 with reference TRBV11-2 and TRBJ2-4 gives the whole variable domain EAGVAQSPRYKIIEKRQSVAFWCNPISGHATLYWYQQILGQGPKLLIQFQNNGVVDDSQLPKDRFSAERLKGVDSTLKIQPAKLEDSAVYLCASSAGPENIQYFGAGTRLSVL.

This clonotype was observed a few times. The chain links TRBV5-1 to TRBJ2-1; TRBD1 or TRBD2 may be the D gene (6 bases each). CDR3 length equals 16 residues. CDR1 and CDR2 (germline): SGHRS, YFSETQ. The V end lost 4 bases, the J end lost 0 bases, and 14 bases lay between the germline ends. The CDR3 region has the DNA TGCGCCAGCAGCATACTCGGGGGCCGCTCCTACAATGAGCAGTTCTTC. It yields the protein CASSILGGRSYNEQFF.

The chain joins TRBV28 to TRBJ1-6, with TRBD1 matching 9 bases. The CDR3 runs to 13 residues. Germline assignment: CDR1 MDHEN and CDR2 SYDVKM. The V segment lost 8 bases and the J segment 9 bases; nucleotides outside the gene matches: 5. For the CDR3, the DNA is TGTGCCAGCTCACAGGGACAGGGTTCACCCCTCCACTTT. It specifies CASSQGQGSPLHF.

This clonotype came up a few times. The chain carries TRBV28 and TRBJ2-5, with D tentatively TRBD1 (5 bases). The CDR3 loop spans 13 amino acids. CDR1 and CDR2 (germline): MDHEN, SYDVKM. V was clipped by 6 bases and J by 5 bases, with 13 bases between them. The CDR3 DNA reads as TGTGCCAGCAGCTTAGGGGCTCGGGAGACCCAGTACTTC. Amino acid sequence: CASSLGARETQYF.

This clonotype was detected only a few times. J is TRBJ2-7 and V is TRBV28; a possible D gene is TRBD2 (5 bases). V dropped 1 base and J dropped 2 bases, with 12 bases sitting between them. CDR1 is MDHEN and CDR2 is SYDVKM in the germline V gene. The CDR3 extends over 15 amino acids. In DNA, the CDR3 is TGTGCCAGCAGTTTATCGGGGTCAATAGCCTACGAGCAGTACTTC. This sequence encodes CASSLSGSIAYEQYF.

This clonotype was seen once. The chain is built from TRBV20-1 and TRBJ2-1; 9 bases map to TRBD2. V shed 3 bases, J shed 7 bases, and the junction held 16 bases outside the gene matches. The CDR3 is 17 residues long. Germline CDR1 is DFQATT and CDR2 is SNEGSKA (reference sequence). The CDR3 loop is CSASPKRGAIVGNEQFF. The CDR3 DNA is TGCAGTGCTAGCCCCAAGCGGGGGGCGATTGTGGGGAATGAGCAGTTCTTC.

The genes are TRBV6-1 and TRBJ2-1; 8 bases are shared with TRBD1. The germline V gene has CDR1 MNHNS and CDR2 SASEGT. This CDR3 has 15 residues. The J segment lost 7 bases and the V segment lost 6 bases, leaving 11 bases of the junction unmatched. The CDR3 sequence: CASSSGQGPLNEQFF. The DNA of the CDR3 is TGTGCCAGCAGCTCAGGACAGGGACCATTAAATGAGCAGTTCTTC.

V is TRBV12-5 and J is TRBJ2-1; tentatively, D is TRBD2 (6 bases). The length of the CDR3 is 12 residues. The V end lost 6 bases, the J end lost 5 bases, and 8 bases lay between the germline ends. Per the germline V gene, CDR1 is LGHNT and CDR2 is FRNRAP. The CDR3 loop reads CASGERDNEQFF. CDR3 sequence (DNA): TGTGCTAGTGGGGAGCGGGACAATGAGCAGTTCTTC.

The J gene is TRBJ2-1, the V gene TRBV15; D not resolved. Germline values: CDR1 LNHNV, CDR2 YYDKDF (reference sequence). V shed 5 bases and J shed 7 bases, with 21 bases lying between them. The CDR3 is 16 amino acids. The CDR3 DNA reads TGTGCCACCAGCCGTGACCCCGCCCCAGGAGTTAATGAGCAGTTCTTC. It encodes CATSRDPAPGVNEQFF.

For this clonotype: One end of the junction is discordant with germline, which a read error may explain. As DNA, the CDR3 is TGTGCCGGCAGTTTAGGCATCGGGACAGGCAATAATTCACCCCTCCACTTT. Translation gives CAGSLGIGTGNNSPLHF. The genes are TRBV28 and TRBJ1-6; TRBD1 agrees at 8 bases. The CDR3 extends over 17 amino acids. Germline-derived CDR1 and CDR2 are MDHEN and SYDVKM.

V usage is TRBV12-3 or TRBV12-4 and J usage is TRBJ1-5; tentative D call: TRBD1 (6 bases). V was trimmed by 2 bases and J by 1 base, leaving 9 bases between them. The CDR3 spans 15 residues. The CDR3 protein is CASSLSDSSNQPQHF. The CDR3 nucleotides read TGTGCCAGCAGTTTATCGGACAGCAGCAATCAGCCCCAGCATTTT.

This sequence joins TRBV3-1 and TRBJ2-2; D possibly corresponds to TRBD1 (6 bases). Trimming stripped 3 bases from V and 4 bases from J, with 15 bases between. This CDR3 region has 16 residues. Germline loops: CDR1 LGHDT, CDR2 YNNKEL (reference sequence). CDR3 loop: CASSQTTGSSTGELFF. CDR3 sequence (DNA): TGTGCCAGCAGCCAGACCACAGGGTCGAGCACCGGGGAGCTGTTTTTT.

The chain joins TRBV5-1 to TRBJ1-1; perhaps TRBD1 as D (6 bases). Germline values: CDR1 SGHRS, CDR2 YFSETQ. V was cut by 2 bases and J by 0 bases, with 14 bases left in between. This CDR3 has 16 residues. This CDR3 is CASSLQQGTMNTEAFF. CDR3 bases: TGCGCCAGCAGCTTACAACAGGGTACTATGAACACTGAAGCTTTCTTT.

This clonotype has just a few counts. The J gene is TRBJ2-3, the V gene TRBV4-1; 8 bases agree with TRBD2. Per germline, CDR1 MGHRA and CDR2 YSYEKL. This CDR3 has 15 amino acids. With V trimmed by 3 bases and J by 5 bases, 7 bases remained unmatched. The CDR3 DNA follows: TGCGCCAGCAGCCACCCTTCAGCGGGGGTAGATACGCAGTATTTT. Translating it yields CASSHPSAGVDTQYF.

This clonotype showed up just a few times. V and J are TRBV11-2 and TRBJ1-2; no clear D gene. CDR1 and CDR2 (germline): SGHAT, FQNNGV. Trimming took off 5 bases at V and 6 bases at J, with 10 bases between the two ends. The CDR3 extends over 12 amino acids. The CDR3, as DNA: TGTGCCAGCAGCCCTGGCCCCGATGGCTACACCTTC. Its translation: CASSPGPDGYTF.

This clonotype was detected a few times. This chain links TRBV12-3 or TRBV12-4 with TRBJ1-4; D might be TRBD1 (6 bases). CDR3 size: 14 residues. V lost 5 bases and J lost 7, with 14 bases in between. CDR3 sequence reads: CASSPQGLGEKLFF. For the CDR3, the DNA is TGTGCCAGCAGTCCCCAGGGGTTGGGTGAAAAACTGTTTTTT.

J is TRBJ1-1 and V is TRBV6-5; D call uncertain. CDR1 and CDR2 (germline): MNHEY, SVGAGI. This CDR3 spans 15 amino acids. Trimming pared 6 bases from V and 0 bases from J, leaving 14 bases between. CDR3 in DNA: TGTGCCAGCAGACGGGGAAGCCCGATGAACACTGAAGCTTTCTTT. This codes for CASRRGSPMNTEAFF.

The chain couples TRBV7-2 to TRBJ1-1; the D gene is possibly TRBD1 (5 bases). This CDR3 spans 15 amino acids. The V gene's germline CDR1 is SGHTA and CDR2 FQGNSA. V was shortened by 1 base and J by 4 bases, with 13 bases between the two germline ends. Written as DNA, the CDR3 is TGTGCCAGCAGCTTAGTTGGACACTGGAGCACTGAAGCTTTCTTT. Translated, it gives CASSLVGHWSTEAFF.

Comments on this clonotype: A much larger clone sits a single nucleotide away, making a read error possible. This chain joins TRBV5-6 and TRBJ2-5, with D hard to call. Germline V lookup: CDR1 SGHDT, CDR2 YYEEEE. The CDR3 has 16 amino acids. V was pared by 3 bases and J by 5 bases, with 20 bases between. The CDR3, as DNA: TGTGCCAGCAGCTCAATAGGACGAGCAATGGTTGAGACCCAGTACTTC. Amino acids: CASSSIGRAMVETQYF.

This rearrangement joins TRBV29-1 to TRBJ1-1; possible D gene TRBD1, 5 bases. The CDR3 runs to 13 residues. V was clipped by 6 bases and J by 4 bases, with 15 bases between them. Germline CDR1 SQVTM, CDR2 ANQGSEA. CDR3 DNA sequence: TGCAGCGTCAGGGCCCCGGCCGGCACTGAAGCTTTCTTT. Translation gives CSVRAPAGTEAFF. The full variable domain, completed using reference TRBV29-1 and TRBJ1-1, is SAVISQKPSRDICQRGTSLTIQCQVDSQVTMMFWYRQQPGQSLTLIATANQGSEATYESGFVIDKFPISRPNLTFSTLTVSNMSPEDSSIYLCSVRAPAGTEAFFGQGTRLTVV.

This clonotype was found a few times. This rearrangement joins TRBV7-2 to TRBJ2-3; D unresolved. Germline lookup yields CDR1 SGHTA and CDR2 FQGNSA. The length of the CDR3 is 15 residues. V lost 2 bases to trimming and J lost 4 bases, with 13 bases between them. The CDR3 nucleotides read TGTGCCAGCAGCTTACTGGGAAGCCCGGCAGATACGCAGTATTTT. This gives the protein CASSLLGSPADTQYF.

The chain joins TRBV20-1 to TRBJ2-7; D might be TRBD1 or TRBD2, each matching 5 bases. This CDR3 has 13 amino acids. Germline V gene lookup returns CDR1 DFQATT and CDR2 SNEGSKA (reference sequence). Trimming pared 3 bases from V and 7 bases from J, leaving 16 bases between. The CDR3 DNA reads as TGCAGTGCTAGGGAGGCAGGGTCGGGAGAGCAGTACTTC. Protein sequence: CSAREAGSGEQYF.

The rearrangement joins TRBV12-3 or TRBV12-4 to TRBJ2-3; 8 bases fit TRBD1. Losses at the gene ends were 4 bases for V and 0 bases for J; bases not matched to a gene: 3. CDR3 size: 15 residues. The CDR3 loop is CASSWGQASTDTQYF. The DNA for the CDR3 is TGTGCCAGCAGTTGGGGACAGGCTAGCACAGATACGCAGTATTTT.

As for this clonotype: A much more abundant neighbour one base away suggests this may be a read error. The chain employs TRBV6-5 and TRBJ2-6; a possible D gene is TRBD1 (6 bases). The CDR3 is 17 amino acids. CDR1 is MNHEY, CDR2 SVGAGI, per germline. CDR3 bases: TGTGCCAGCAGTTGGATGACAGGCTCCTCTAGGGCCAACGTCCTGACTTTC. Encoded protein: CASSWMTGSSRANVLTF.

The chain links TRBV3-1 to TRBJ2-3; D possibly matches TRBD1 or TRBD2 (5 bases each). Germline CDR1 reads LGHDT; CDR2 reads YNNKEL (reference sequence). V shed 5 bases and J shed 3 bases, with 18 bases lying between them. The CDR3 consists of 16 residues. The CDR3 sequence: CASSFNGGARTDTQYF. In DNA form, the CDR3 reads TGTGCCAGCAGCTTTAATGGGGGTGCCAGAACAGATACGCAGTATTTT.

The chain carries TRBV9 and TRBJ2-3, with 11 positions matching TRBD2. J lost 2 bases, V lost 0 bases, and 5 bases had no gene match. Germline loops: CDR1 SGDLS, CDR2 YYNGEE. The CDR3 extends over 17 amino acids. The CDR3 bases are TGTGCCAGCAGCGTAGGAGGGGGACTAGCGGTCACAGATACGCAGTATTTT. It codes for CASSVGGGLAVTDTQYF.